What follows are 10 T cell receptor beta chains derived from one specimen sequenced in a study of blood T cell repertoires in COVID-19. Profiling relied on immunoSEQ multiplex PCR, and the TCRdb table lists in-frame clones only, not all of them. The sample has about 330,000 clones, 87% seen once. The sample comprised peripheral blood. The source is a man aged 30 to 39 with COVID-19, enrolled during active disease.

The V gene is TRBV25-1, the J gene TRBJ1-1; TRBD1 is a possible D gene (6 bases). V was clipped by 3 bases and J by 4 bases, with 15 bases between them. CDR3 length: 15 amino acids. Germline CDR1 and CDR2: MGHDK and SYGVNS. The CDR3 bases are TGTGCCAGCAGTGATGGGGGGGCGGGTGGCACTGAAGCTTTCTTT. This translates into CASSDGGAGGTEAFF.

The rearrangement uses TRBV19 and TRBJ2-5, with 11 bases fitting TRBD2. After removal of 6 bases from V and 5 bases from J, the junction contained 5 bases not matched to a gene. Germline V lookup: CDR1 LNHDA, CDR2 SQIVND (reference sequence). The CDR3 covers 14 residues. For the CDR3, the DNA is TGTGCCAGTAGCCCGACTAGCGGGGTGGAGACCCAGTACTTC. It translates to CASSPTSGVETQYF.

The chain links TRBV7-3 to TRBJ1-5, with TRBD1 identical over 7 bases. The V segment lost 5 bases and the J segment 6 bases; nucleotides outside the gene matches: 10. The CDR3 has 15 residues. Per the germline V gene, CDR1 is SGHTA and CDR2 is FQGTGA. The CDR3 DNA is TGTGCCAGCAGCGTTACAGGGGCTAGGGGTCAGCCCCAGCATTTT. Translated: CASSVTGARGQPQHF.

V usage is TRBV4-2 and J usage is TRBJ2-7, with D maybe TRBD2 (5 bases). Germline lookup yields CDR1 LGHNA and CDR2 YNFKEQ. Trimming cost V 1 base and J 2 bases, with 12 bases left between them. CDR3 length: 15 residues. CDR3 amino acids: CASSQAGVATYEQYF. The CDR3 nucleotides read TGTGCCAGCAGCCAAGCCGGGGTTGCCACCTACGAGCAGTACTTC.

V gene TRBV27 combines with J gene TRBJ1-2, with 9 positions matching TRBD1. The germline CDR1 and CDR2 sequences are MNHEY and SMNVEV (reference sequence). With V trimmed by 4 bases and J by 3 bases, 0 bases remained unmatched. This CDR3 is 13 amino acids long. The CDR3 region is CASSWTGDYGYTF. The CDR3 DNA sequence: TGTGCCAGCAGTTGGACAGGGGACTATGGCTACACCTTC.

The rearrangement uses TRBV5-1 and TRBJ2-3; 14 bases fit TRBD2. Germline CDR1 reads SGHRS; CDR2 reads YFSETQ. After removal of 4 bases from V and 4 bases from J, the junction contained 8 bases not matched to a gene. The CDR3 is made up of 17 amino acids. CDR3 amino acids: CASSGGPGLAGADTQYF. The CDR3, as DNA: TGCGCCAGCAGCGGCGGCCCGGGACTAGCGGGAGCAGATACGCAGTATTTT.

With regard to this clone: The junction does not match germline at one end; this may be a read error. The gene calls are TRBV6-1 and TRBJ2-5; TRBD1 agrees at 8 bases. This CDR3 is built from 16 residues. Germline V gives CDR1 MNHNS, CDR2 SASEGT. The CDR3 bases are TGTGCCAGCAGGGAAGGAGGACAGGGCCTCCAAGAGACCCAGTACTTC. It yields the protein CASREGGQGLQETQYF.

The genes are TRBV5-4 and TRBJ2-3, with D possibly matching TRBD2 (7 bases). This CDR3 has 17 amino acids. In germline, CDR1 is SGHNT, CDR2 YYREEE (reference sequence). The V gene lost 0 bases and the J gene lost 0 bases, with 14 bases spanning the gap. The CDR3 loop reads CASSLAGAGASTDTQYF. Here the CDR3 DNA reads TGTGCCAGCAGCTTGGCCGGGGCGGGGGCTAGCACAGATACGCAGTATTTT.

There are a few counts of this clone. This chain joins TRBV10-3 and TRBJ2-2; D unresolved. V was clipped by 3 bases and J by 0 bases, with 8 bases between them. There are 15 residues in the CDR3. Germline values: CDR1 ENHRY, CDR2 SYGVKD. CDR3 protein: CAISDLQANTGELFF. In DNA, the CDR3 is TGTGCCATCAGTGACTTGCAGGCGAACACCGGGGAGCTGTTTTTT.

The chain employs TRBV6-5 and TRBJ2-7, with unresolved D. Trimming removed 10 bases from V and 0 bases from J, with 13 bases in between. CDR1 and CDR2 (germline): MNHEY, SVGAGI. CDR3 length: 13 amino acids. CDR3 nucleotides: TGTGCCACAGAGATTCCGGGCTCCTACGAGCAGTACTTC. Residues: CATEIPGSYEQYF.